The present entry profiles one T cell receptor beta chain with its context. The data were obtained in a study of T cell responses to AZD1222 COVID-19 vaccine. Assay used: immunoSEQ multiplex PCR; TCRdb lists only in-frame clones, some missing. The sample contains 150,000 or so clones, approximately 85% of which appear only once. The germline V gene encodes CDR1 MNHNS and CDR2 SASEGT. The CDR3 sequence is 14 residues long. V gave up 2 bases and J gave up 9 bases, with 16 bases separating them. Sample: peripheral blood, taken on day 0 of AZD1222 vaccination. The chain uses TRBV6-1 and TRBJ1-2, with D possibly matching TRBD1 (5 bases). The sequence was obtained from an adult in good health. The CDR3 DNA is TGTGCCAGCAGTGAAACTACGGGACCGTCAAGCTACACCTTC. Protein sequence: CASSETTGPSSYTF.